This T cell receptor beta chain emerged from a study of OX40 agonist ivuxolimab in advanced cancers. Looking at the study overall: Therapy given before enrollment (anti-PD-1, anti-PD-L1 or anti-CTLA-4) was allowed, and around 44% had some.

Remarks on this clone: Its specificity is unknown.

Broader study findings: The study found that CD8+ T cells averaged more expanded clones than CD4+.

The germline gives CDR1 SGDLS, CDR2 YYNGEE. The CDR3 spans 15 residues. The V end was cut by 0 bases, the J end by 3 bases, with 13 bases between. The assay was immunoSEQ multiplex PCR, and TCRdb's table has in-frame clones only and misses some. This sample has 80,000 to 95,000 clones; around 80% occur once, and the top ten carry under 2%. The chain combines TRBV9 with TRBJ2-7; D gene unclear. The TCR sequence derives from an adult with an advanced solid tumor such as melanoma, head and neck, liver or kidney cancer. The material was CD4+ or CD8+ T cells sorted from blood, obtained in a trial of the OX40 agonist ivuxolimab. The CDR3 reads CASSVGPGLGYEQYF. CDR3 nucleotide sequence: TGTGCCAGCAGCGTAGGGCCGGGCTTGGGCTACGAGCAGTACTTC.